This T cell receptor (beta chain) was sequenced during a study of shared clonotypes between healthy human individuals. Healthy HIV-negative adults without recent acute infections or vaccinations served as donors. Worth noting for this clone: Antigen: not known.

Study-wide findings and caveats: Naive subsets generally exceeded memory subsets in estimated richness.

Original processing notes: ImmunoSEQ gave junction-only sequences without quality scores, so filtering differed. The assay was immunoSEQ multiplex PCR, and TCRdb's table has in-frame clones only and misses some. The DNA gave D and trimming, while V, J and clone size come from that table. The sample contains some 630,000 clones, roughly 78% of which appear only once. This receptor was taken from a woman aged 30 to 39 in good health. Sequencing used memory CD4+ T cells sorted from blood. Subset described: CD45RA-negative fraction.

The CDR3 is CTSSPRESKNIQYF. In nucleotides, the CDR3 is TGCACCAGCAGCCCGCGGGAGTCCAAAAACATTCAGTACTTC. The chain is built from TRBV1 and TRBJ2-4; TRBD2 is the table's D call and was not checked against the DNA. TRBV1 is noted as a pseudogene. This CDR3 has 14 residues.